The present TCR beta chain was sequenced within a study of blood T cell repertoires in COVID-19 (TCRdb year 2020). Broadly, across the study: Collaborator samples came from the United States, Italy and Spain and covered acute and convalescent phases of COVID-19. The material from the prospective study consisted of cDNA or gDNA derived from T cells, B-cell-depleted T cells, or PBMCs. Subjects who had been exposed to COVID-19, were actively infected with it, or had recovered from it provided the deeply sampled blood TCRbeta repertoires that made up the dataset. The repertoires were released in a freely available public database intended as a resource for research on the immune response to SARS-CoV-2. Samples were obtained from the ongoing ImmuneRACE study (first 160 participants) and from over 1,000 subjects provided by 6 global collaborators. The sample metadata nearly always contained a de-identified subject ID, COVID-19 status, age in years and sex. HLA class I and class II types, where available, came from metadata supplied by the sample provider rather than from assay-based typing.

Each collaborating institution followed its own protocols to collect whole blood in K2EDTA tubes. Collaborator samples were shipped for TCRbeta analysis as frozen whole blood, isolated PBMCs, or DNA extracted from either sample type. With respect to this clone: Its antigen is still unknown. Within one base of it there is no much larger clone, and no base qualities were kept.

The immunoSEQ Assay, a bias-controlled multiplex PCR, was used to amplify TCRbeta CDR3 regions from genomic DNA. As for how the authors treated the data: The number of nucleated cells in each sample was estimated from the amplification of reference gene primers within the assay. To quantify the absolute abundance of each unique TCRbeta CDR3 rearrangement, sequence reads were collapsed and filtered. For each sample, productive Simpson clonality was calculated as the square root of Simpson's diversity index across productive rearrangements. TCRdb took this table from immuneACCESS and kept in-frame rearrangements with V and J called. Such tables lack part of the clones; where checked against another copy, unresolved V genes explain under half of the gap, and the rest is unexplained. V, J and clone size were drawn from that table, and D and trimming were deduced from the DNA. Recorded for this sample are over 200,000 clones; 65% to 90% of them occurred a single time. The top ten hold roughly 5% of the sample.

V is reduced by 7 bases and J by 5 bases, leaving a spacing of 17 bases between them. CDR1 and CDR2, per the germline V gene (reference sequence), are LNHDA and SQIVND. The CDR3 starts with the cysteine, ends with the phenylalanine, and has 14 residues. The only DNA kept is the CDR3, 42 bases in frame from the first base. The investigation overall reported the following: The quantity of clinical and demographic metadata differed by source and by participant and was supplied without curation.

The sequencing sample was made of peripheral blood. The receptor's source is a human donor in a cohort sampled during active COVID-19. The V and J genes are TRBV19 and TRBJ1-1; the D segment cannot be called with confidence. The CDR3 region has the sequence CASTLRYSGTEAFF. DNA sequence: TGTGCCAGTACCCTCCGTTATTCGGGGACTGAAGCTTTCTTT. The CDR3 plus the reference TRBV19 and TRBJ1-1 genes for the other parts give the full variable domain: DGGITQSPKYLFRKEGQNVTLSCEQNLNHDAMYWYRQDPGQGLRLIYYSQIVNDFQKGDIAEGYSVSREKKESFPLTVTSAQKNPTAFYLCASTLRYSGTEAFFGQGTRLTVV.